Listed below are T cell receptor beta chains from one sample, sequenced in a study. TCRdb recomputed calls from the 5' RACE reads with MiXCR, one row per CDR3 protein. Here the sample spans about 57,000 distinct CDR3 sequences, approximately 26% being singletons. The sequenced sample consisted of tumor-infiltrating Tregs sorted from the breast tumor. The receptors shown here come from a female donor with breast cancer. CDR3s include the opening cysteine and the closing phenylalanine or tryptophan. The D gene is left open where the match is weak. Expanded clones get a size class; other rows say once, few or many, or leave the size out.

TRBD1 | TRBJ2-7 | TRBV7-7 | - | TGTGCTAGCAGCTTAGGACAGGGGGCCACCTACGAGCAGTACTTC | CASSLGQGATYEQYF
- | TRBJ2-1 | TRBV13 | - | TGTGCCACCAACCGGCGGGGCGGAGCCGACAATGAGCAGTTCTTC | CATNRRGGADNEQFF
TRBD2 | TRBJ2-7 | TRBV29-1 | few | TGCAGCGTTGCGCTAGCGGGAGAGGAGCAGTACTTC | CSVALAGEEQYF
- | TRBJ1-1 | TRBV7-2 | - | TGTGCCAGCGGCTTAGGCGCGAACACTGAAGCTTTCTTT | CASGLGANTEAFF
- | TRBJ2-6 | TRBV2 | - | TGTGCCAGCAGCACCAGGGGACTCTCTGGGGCCAACGTCCTGACTTTC | CASSTRGLSGANVLTF
TRBD1 | TRBJ1-2 | TRBV6-1 | - | TGTGCCAGCAGTGAAGAAGACAGGGCCTCCTTAGGCTACACCTTC | CASSEEDRASLGYTF
- | TRBJ2-2 | TRBV7-3 | - | TGTGCCAGCACCACACGGGGGATGAGTACCGGGGAGCTGTTTTTT | CASTTRGMSTGELFF
TRBD1 | TRBJ1-1 | TRBV4-2 | few | TGTGCCAGCAGCGTCCGGGACAGGGGGCGAGACACTGAAGCTTTCTTT | CASSVRDRGRDTEAFF
- | TRBJ2-4 | TRBV20-1 | many | TGCAGTGCTAGAGAGCTTGGCTTTCTAAAAAACATTCAGTACTTC | CSARELGFLKNIQYF
- | TRBJ2-3 | TRBV11-2 | many | TGTGCCAGCAGCTTAGTAGGCGGAGCCCCCACAGATACGCAGTATTTT | CASSLVGGAPTDTQYF
TRBD1 | TRBJ2-1 | TRBV5-8 | few | TGTGCCAGCAGCTCCCGGACACTCAGGACAGGCGCCCCCAACAATGAGCAGTTCTTC | CASSSRTLRTGAPNNEQFF
- | TRBJ2-5 | TRBV2 | few | TGTGCCAGCAGTGGTTCTCCAAGGGGGACCCAGTACTTC | CASSGSPRGTQYF
TRBD1 | TRBJ1-2 | TRBV5-1 | many | TGCGCCAGCAGCCCCGGACAGGGGGCGATCTATGGCTACACCTTC | CASSPGQGAIYGYTF
- | TRBJ2-7 | TRBV28 | few | TGTGCCAGCAGTATCGAGACAGCCTACGAGCAGTACTTC | CASSIETAYEQYF
- | TRBJ2-2 | TRBV7-3 | - | TGTGCCAGCAGCTTCGCGAACACCGGGGAGCTGTTTTTT | CASSFANTGELFF
- | TRBJ1-5 | TRBV27 | few | TGTGCCAGCAGGGGTGGGGGCGCGGGCAATCAGCCCCAGCATTTT | CASRGGGAGNQPQHF
- | TRBJ1-1 | TRBV7-6 | few | TGTGCCAGCAGCCCCGGACAGTCTAACACTGAAGCTTTCTTT | CASSPGQSNTEAFF
- | TRBJ1-1 | TRBV28 | - | TGTGCCAGCATGGGGCACGGCACTGAAGCTTTCTTT | CASMGHGTEAFF
- | TRBJ1-1 | TRBV20-1 | - | TGCAGTGCTTGGGAAAGGGGAACCAACACTGAAGCTTTCTTT | CSAWERGTNTEAFF
- | TRBJ1-2 | TRBV9 | - | TGTGCCAGCAGCCCCGGACTGAAACAAGCTAACTATGGCTACACCTTC | CASSPGLKQANYGYTF
- | TRBJ2-1 | TRBV6-5 | many | TGTGCCAGCAGTTCGGACGAGCGTCATGAGCAGTTCTTC | CASSSDERHEQFF
TRBD1 | TRBJ1-4 | TRBV6-1 | - | TGTGCCAGCAGAATAGGGGGACAGGGCCCAGGCGGACTGTTTTTT | CASRIGGQGPGGLFF
- | TRBJ2-1 | TRBV10-1 | - | TGCGCCAGCAGTGAGCGCCGTCGCGGATTTAACTACAATGAGCAGTTCTTC | CASSERRRGFNYNEQFF
- | TRBJ1-1 | TRBV20-1 | - | TGCAGTGCTACTTTTGTTCTCGGACGTAGCCGTGAAGCTTTCTTT | CSATFVLGRSREAFF
TRBD2 | TRBJ2-1 | TRBV3-1 | once | TGTGCCAGCAGTCTTAGCGGGGGGGCTTATGAGCAGTTCTTC | CASSLSGGAYEQFF
- | TRBJ2-5 | TRBV9 | few | TGTGCCAGCAGCGTAGTGGAGAAAGAGACCCAGTACTTC | CASSVVEKETQYF
TRBD1 | TRBJ2-5 | TRBV5-1 | - | TGCGCCAGCAGCCCAATCGGACAGGGAGAGACCCAGTACTTC | CASSPIGQGETQYF
TRBD2 | TRBJ2-3 | TRBV2 | - | TGTGCCAGCAGTTCCTTGACTAGCGAAAAGCAGTATTTT | CASSSLTSEKQYF
TRBD1 | TRBJ1-1 | TRBV20-1 | few | TGCAGTGCTAGTGATTCCGGGACAGGGCTGACTGAAGCTTTCTTT | CSASDSGTGLTEAFF
- | TRBJ2-7 | TRBV12-3/TRBV12-4 | - | TGTGCCAGCAGTTTAGCGGGACATTTCCAGCAGTACTTC | CASSLAGHFQQYF
- | TRBJ2-3 | TRBV7-2 | few | TGTGCCAGCAGCGGTGACTCGGGAGGCACAGATACGCAGTATTTT | CASSGDSGGTDTQYF
- | TRBJ2-4 | TRBV20-1 | many | TGCAGTGCTACACCGGGAGTGGCCAAAAACATTCAGTACTTC | CSATPGVAKNIQYF
- | TRBJ1-4 | TRBV6-1 | - | TGTGCCAGCGGTGGATGGCAGGGTGTCGGGAATGAAAAACTGTTTTTT | CASGGWQGVGNEKLFF
- | TRBJ2-1 | TRBV7-2 | - | TGTGCCAGCAGCTTAGCGGGAAGGGTTGGTTCCTACAATGAGCAGTTCTTC | CASSLAGRVGSYNEQFF
TRBD1 | TRBJ1-5 | TRBV5-1 | - | TGCGCCAGCAGCCCGGGGACAGGGTGGAATCAGCCCCAGCATTTT | CASSPGTGWNQPQHF
- | TRBJ2-7 | TRBV15 | medium-sized | TGTGCCACCAGCAGGGACCAATACTACGAGCAGTACTTC | CATSRDQYYEQYF
TRBD1 | TRBJ1-1 | TRBV2 | - | TGTGCCAGCAGAGGCGGACAGGTTATAACTGAAGCTTTCTTT | CASRGGQVITEAFF
- | TRBJ2-7 | TRBV29-1 | many | TGCAGCGCACACGAGGACAGCTACGAGCAGTACTTC | CSAHEDSYEQYF
TRBD1 | TRBJ1-5 | TRBV6-6 | many | TGTGCCAGCAGCACAGGGGGAGGAAATCAGCCCCAGCATTTT | CASSTGGGNQPQHF
TRBD1 | TRBJ2-1 | TRBV20-1 | many | TGCAGTGCTAGAGAAAGGACAGGGTTCAATGAGCAGTTCTTC | CSARERTGFNEQFF
TRBD2 | TRBJ2-1 | TRBV11-2 | few | TGTGCCAGCAGCTTACTCGGGAGGGCCACCTACAATGAGCAGTTCTTC | CASSLLGRATYNEQFF
- | TRBJ1-2 | TRBV20-1 | - | TGCAGTGCTAGACTCCTAGACAGGCGACTGGGCTACACCTTC | CSARLLDRRLGYTF
- | TRBJ2-1 | TRBV11-2 | - | TGTGCCAGCAGCTTAGAATCGGCTAGCAGATACAATGAGCAGTTCTTC | CASSLESASRYNEQFF
- | TRBJ2-3 | TRBV7-3 | - | TGTGCCAGCGGCTCGATCCCATATGGCGGCACAGATACGCAGTATTTT | CASGSIPYGGTDTQYF
- | TRBJ2-3 | TRBV9 | - | TGTGCCAGCAGCGTAGCAGGAGATACGCAGTATTTT | CASSVAGDTQYF